This T cell receptor beta chain emerged from a study of blood T cell repertoires in COVID-19. Here immunoSEQ multiplex PCR was the method, and the copy in TCRdb shows in-frame clones only, minus some. The sample lists 240,000 or so clones, about 86% seen once, with roughly 10% in the top ten. Germline values: CDR1 MNHEY, CDR2 SVGAGI. Losses at the gene ends were 2 bases for V and 1 base for J; bases not matched to a gene: 2. The CDR3 extends over 15 amino acids. This clone has just one count. Material for sequencing was peripheral blood. The receptor comes from an elderly woman with acute or convalescent COVID-19. The chain couples TRBV6-5 to TRBJ1-1; 9 bases fit TRBD1. This CDR3 reads CASSYGTGKNTEAFF. CDR3 in DNA: TGTGCCAGCAGTTACGGGACAGGGAAGAACACTGAAGCTTTCTTT.